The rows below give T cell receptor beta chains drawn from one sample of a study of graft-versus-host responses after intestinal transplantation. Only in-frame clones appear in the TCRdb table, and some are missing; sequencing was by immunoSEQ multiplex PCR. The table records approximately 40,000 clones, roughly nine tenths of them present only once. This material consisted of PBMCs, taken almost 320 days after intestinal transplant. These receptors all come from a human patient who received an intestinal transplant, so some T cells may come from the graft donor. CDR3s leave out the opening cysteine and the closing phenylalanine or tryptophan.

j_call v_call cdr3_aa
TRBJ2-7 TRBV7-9 ASSFGTSGRVRA
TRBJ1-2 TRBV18 ASSRQGTVGDYGYT
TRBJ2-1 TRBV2 ASDSSGGDNEQF
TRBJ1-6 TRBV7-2 ASSLGGDPLSDSPLH
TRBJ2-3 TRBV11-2 ASSLDIDTQY
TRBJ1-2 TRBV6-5 ASSWTGSYGYT
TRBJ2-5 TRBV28 ASRHLQFQGTQY
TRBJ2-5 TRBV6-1 ASSGLAGYQETQY
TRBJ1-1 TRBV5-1 ASSLRGAGNTEAF
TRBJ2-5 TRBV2 ASEGEGTQY
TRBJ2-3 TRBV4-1 ASSQEGQLITNTQY
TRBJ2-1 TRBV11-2 ASSLLLGAGGGNEQF
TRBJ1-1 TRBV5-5 ASTPQGTPGTEAF
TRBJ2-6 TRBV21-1 ASSLRTADDSGANVLT
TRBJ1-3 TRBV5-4 ASATGSGNTIY
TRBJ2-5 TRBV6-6 ASSYSGQERKTQY
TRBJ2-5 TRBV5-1 ASSLNTGGETQY